One and the same sample provided the 29 T cell receptor beta chains below, sequenced in a study of CD8 T cells in ankylosing spondylitis. TCRdb re-analysed the 5' RACE reads in MiXCR, keeping a single row per CDR3 protein. The table shows 150,000 to 200,000 distinct CDR3 sequences, with 15% to 20% occurring only once. The sample comprised blood, either unsorted or a sorted T cell fraction (not recorded which). The receptors come from a male donor under 30 with ankylosing spondylitis or in good health (not recorded which).

This clonotype was counted ten times or more. The rearrangement links TRBV7-9 to TRBJ1-1, with 7 nucleotides matching TRBD1. J lost 1 base, V lost 6 bases, and 2 bases had no gene match. The CDR3 contains 13 residues. The germline V gene has CDR1 SEHNR and CDR2 FQNEAQ (reference sequence). The CDR3 bases are TGTGCCAGCAGAGACAGGGCGAACACTGAAGCTTTCTTT. This codes for CASRDRANTEAFF.

The rearrangement joins TRBV7-6 to TRBJ2-1; 7 bases map to TRBD2. V trimming: 1 base; J trimming: 4 bases; junction bases outside the gene matches: 4. Germline-derived CDR1 and CDR2 are SGHVS and FNYEAQ. The CDR3 is 15 amino acids. CDR3 in DNA: TGTGCCAGCAGCTTAGGCGGGAGTCCTTACAATGAGCAGTTCTTC. Amino acid sequence: CASSLGGSPYNEQFF.

This clonotype was observed many times. The chain couples TRBV12-3 or TRBV12-4 to TRBJ2-1; 7 bases agree with TRBD2. V lost 5 bases to trimming and J lost 2 bases; unmatched junction nucleotides: 9. CDR3 length: 16 residues. The CDR3, as DNA: TGTGCCAGCAGTCCGCAACTAGCGAAAACCTACAATGAGCAGTTCTTC. Protein: CASSPQLAKTYNEQFF.

This clonotype occurred many times. V gene TRBV5-1 combines with J gene TRBJ2-7; the D gene is possibly TRBD2 (6 bases). The length of the CDR3 is 14 residues. Trimming stripped 0 bases from V and 10 bases from J, with 17 bases between. Germline loops: CDR1 SGHRS, CDR2 YFSETQ. This CDR3 is CASSLGTEPGEQYF. The CDR3 coding sequence is TGCGCCAGCAGCTTGGGTACGGAGCCGGGGGAACAGTACTTC.

J is TRBJ2-3 and V is TRBV3-1; D might be TRBD1 or TRBD2, each matching 5 bases. The V end lost 1 base, the J end lost 2 bases, and 13 bases lay between the germline ends. CDR3 length: 16 residues. Looked up from germline, CDR1 is LGHDT and CDR2 is YNNKEL (reference sequence). CDR3 DNA: TGTGCCAGCAGCCAAGCTAGTGGGACCATCACAGATACGCAGTATTTT. Translated: CASSQASGTITDTQYF.

This chain connects TRBV27 to TRBJ2-1; D possibly matches TRBD1 or TRBD2 (5 bases each). Deletions cut 8 bases from V and 8 bases from J, with 10 bases between. This CDR3 contains 11 residues. From germline, CDR1 is MNHEY and CDR2 SMNVEV (reference sequence). This CDR3 reads CASGGWDEQFF. The CDR3 nucleotides read TGTGCCAGCGGGGGTTGGGATGAGCAGTTCTTC.

The chain recombines TRBV6-5 with TRBJ2-7, with D possibly being TRBD2 (5 bases). The V end lost 2 bases, the J end lost 4 bases, and 12 bases lay between the germline ends. The CDR3 contains 14 residues. Germline V gene data show CDR1 as MNHEY and CDR2 as SVGAGI. The CDR3 protein is CASSYPGRGYEQYV. CDR3 nucleotides: TGTGCCAGCAGTTACCCGGGGAGAGGTTACGAGCAGTACGTC.

This clonotype was recorded many times. The V call is TRBV12-3 or TRBV12-4, the J call TRBJ2-7, with TRBD2 identical over 9 bases. The V segment lost 8 bases and the J segment 4 bases; nucleotides outside the gene matches: 15. The CDR3 extends over 16 amino acids. CDR3 amino acids: CASRQQLLAGGYEQYF. Here the CDR3 DNA reads TGTGCCAGCCGCCAACAACTTCTGGCGGGAGGGTACGAGCAGTACTTC.

This clonotype appeared many times. The V and J genes are TRBV5-5 and TRBJ2-1; 13 bases line up with TRBD2. CDR1 and CDR2 from the germline V gene are SGHKS and YYEKEE (reference sequence). Losses at the gene ends were 1 base for V and 8 bases for J; bases not matched to a gene: 3. The CDR3 runs to 15 residues. This chain's CDR3 is CASSLTSGRVHEQFF. DNA for the CDR3: TGTGCCAGCAGCTTGACTAGCGGGAGGGTTCATGAGCAGTTCTTC.

CDR3 nucleotide sequence: TGTGCCAGCAGCTTAGGGGGACCCCCAGACAATGAGCAGTTCTTC. Translating gives CASSLGGPPDNEQFF. V and J are TRBV7-6 and TRBJ2-1, with D tentatively TRBD1 or TRBD2 (5 bases each). This CDR3 is built from 15 residues. The germline gives CDR1 SGHVS, CDR2 FNYEAQ. Trimming cost V 1 base and J 5 bases, with 12 bases left between them.

This clonotype was recorded many times. The chain employs TRBV20-1 and TRBJ2-7; 8 bases are shared with TRBD2. The CDR3 totals 13 residues. The J segment lost 4 bases and the V segment lost 4 bases, leaving 6 bases of the junction unmatched. Germline-derived CDR1 and CDR2 are DFQATT and SNEGSKA (reference sequence). The CDR3 coding sequence is TGCAGTGCTAAGGCCGGGGGGGCATACGAGCAGTACTTC. This gives the protein CSAKAGGAYEQYF.

Many counts were recorded for this clonotype. This chain connects TRBV7-9 to TRBJ2-5, with a tentative D call TRBD1 (7 bases). Germline V gene lookup returns CDR1 SEHNR and CDR2 FQNEAQ (reference sequence). V lost 4 bases to trimming and J lost 0 bases, with 15 bases between them. There are 16 residues in the CDR3. This CDR3 is CASSWGDSWYQETQYF. DNA of the CDR3: TGTGCCAGCAGCTGGGGGGACAGTTGGTACCAAGAGACCCAGTACTTC.

This clonotype was recorded at least ten times. The V and J genes are TRBV7-7 and TRBJ2-1; 7 nucleotides align to TRBD1. Germline V gene lookup returns CDR1 SSHAT and CDR2 FNYEAQ (reference sequence). This CDR3 is built from 16 residues. V lost 0 bases, J lost 5 bases, and 7 bases stayed unmatched. As DNA, the CDR3 is TGTGCCAGCAGCTTAGCGAGGCGACAGGGAAACAATGAGCAGTTCTTC. This sequence encodes CASSLARRQGNNEQFF.

This clonotype has a count of ten or more. CDR3 coding DNA: TGCGCCAGCAGCCCAATACCTCTTACTGATGAGCAGTTCTTC. As protein: CASSPIPLTDEQFF. The chain employs TRBV5-1 and TRBJ2-1; no clear D. Between the trimmed V and J ends, which lost 4 bases and 8 bases, there was a span of 16 bases. This CDR3 spans 14 amino acids. The germline CDR1 and CDR2 sequences are SGHRS and YFSETQ.

This clonotype has a count of ten or more. This chain uses TRBV5-6 with TRBJ2-2, with a possible D match to TRBD2 (5 bases). Germline CDR1 is SGHDT and CDR2 is YYEEEE. The CDR3 is made up of 14 amino acids. The germline V and J ends were trimmed by 0 bases and 7 bases, with 10 bases remaining between them. The CDR3 sequence: CASSLGGGRGELFF. For the CDR3, the DNA is TGTGCCAGCAGCTTGGGTGGAGGTCGCGGGGAGCTGTTTTTT. Full variable domain (remainder filled in from reference TRBV5-6 and TRBJ2-2): DAGVTQSPTHLIKTRGQQVTLRCSPKSGHDTVSWYQQALGQGPQFIFQYYEEEERQRGNFPDRFSGHQFPNYSSELNVNALLLGDSALYLCASSLGGGRGELFFGEGSRLTVL.

This clonotype was counted ten times or more. The chain links TRBV4-1 to TRBJ1-2, with TRBD1 as a possible D gene (5 bases). The CDR3 totals 13 residues. V was trimmed by 0 bases and J by 6 bases, leaving 8 bases between them. Germline CDR1 and CDR2: MGHRA and YSYEKL. As DNA, the CDR3 is TGCGCCAGCAGCCAAGAGGGGGGTAATGGCTACACCTTC. It translates to CASSQEGGNGYTF.

This clonotype was seen repeatedly, ten times or more. The chain links TRBV5-1 to TRBJ2-5; no definite D call. V lost 4 bases to trimming and J lost 2 bases, with 15 bases between them. Germline lookup yields CDR1 SGHRS and CDR2 YFSETQ. The length of the CDR3 is 15 residues. DNA for the CDR3: TGCGCCAGCAGCCCACCGGCCCCGGCACAAGAGACCCAGTACTTC. Its translation: CASSPPAPAQETQYF.

This clonotype came up many times. V gene TRBV12-3 or TRBV12-4 combines with J gene TRBJ2-5; possibly TRBD1 for D (6 bases). Trimming cost V 3 bases and J 1 base, with 15 bases left between them. This CDR3 is built from 16 residues. CDR3 DNA: TGTGCCAGCAGTTTCATCACCGGGACAACCCAAGAGACCCAGTACTTC. It codes for CASSFITGTTQETQYF.

This clonotype came up many times. V and J are TRBV5-1 and TRBJ1-1, with 7 bases identical to TRBD1. Germline V CDR1 and CDR2: SGHRS, YFSETQ. The trim removed 5 bases at V and 3 bases at J, leaving 4 bases unmatched. The length of the CDR3 is 13 residues. This CDR3 reads CASSQGEDTEAFF. For the CDR3, the DNA is TGCGCCAGCAGTCAGGGGGAGGACACTGAAGCTTTCTTT.

This clonotype was counted only a few times. One junction end does not reproduce the germline sequence, and a read error may be involved. J is TRBJ1-2 and V is TRBV20-1; 8 positions match TRBD1. Germline V gene lookup returns CDR1 DFQATT and CDR2 SNEGSKA (reference sequence). This CDR3 comprises 13 residues. This chain's CDR3 is CSARETGDRYYPF. The CDR3 DNA reads as TGCAGTGCTAGAGAGACAGGGGATCGTTACTACCCCTTC.

The chain combines TRBV20-1 with TRBJ2-5; TRBD2 agrees at 8 bases. Unmatched junction bases numbered 5, after V lost 0 bases and J lost 2 bases. Germline V CDR1 and CDR2: DFQATT, SNEGSKA (reference sequence). The CDR3 covers 15 residues. CDR3 sequence: CSARDIGTSQETQYF. In nucleotides, the CDR3 is TGCAGTGCTAGAGATATCGGGACTAGTCAAGAGACCCAGTACTTC.

The rearrangement uses TRBV2 and TRBJ2-7; 9 nucleotides match TRBD2. V lost 6 bases to trimming and J lost 2 bases; unmatched junction nucleotides: 2. Germline V gene data show CDR1 as SNHLY and CDR2 as FYNNEI. The CDR3 sequence is 13 residues long. The CDR3: CASRTSGAYEQYF. DNA of the CDR3: TGTGCCAGCAGGACTAGCGGAGCCTACGAGCAGTACTTC.

The genes are TRBV27 and TRBJ2-1; TRBD2 agrees at 9 bases. V shed 5 bases and J 2 bases; nucleotides not matched to a gene: 4. Germline loops: CDR1 MNHEY, CDR2 SMNVEV (reference sequence). The CDR3 contains 15 residues. The CDR3 sequence: CASSPGTSPYNEQFF. Here the CDR3 DNA reads TGTGCCAGCAGTCCTGGGACTAGCCCCTACAATGAGCAGTTCTTC.

This clonotype showed up many times. The chain uses TRBV28 and TRBJ2-2; D may be TRBD1 or TRBD2 (5 bases each). The CDR3 sequence is 15 residues long. CDR1 is MDHEN and CDR2 is SYDVKM in the germline V gene. Trimming left V 6 bases short and J 8 bases short, with 19 bases between. CDR3 residues: CASSTGTAQSGELFF. The CDR3 coding sequence is TGTGCCAGCAGCACCGGGACCGCTCAATCTGGGGAGCTGTTTTTT.

In its sample, this clonotype was seen many times. The rearrangement uses TRBV14 and TRBJ2-5, with 8 bases lining up with TRBD2. Trimming removed 0 bases from V and 1 base from J; junction bases left unmatched: 4. Germline CDR1 is SGHDN and CDR2 is FVKESK. The CDR3 covers 16 residues. The CDR3 DNA is TGTGCCAGCAGCCAAGAGCGGGAGGCCCTCCAAGAGACCCAGTACTTC. Translation gives CASSQEREALQETQYF. Full variable domain (outside the CDR3, taken from reference TRBV14 and TRBJ2-5): EAGVTQFPSHSVIEKGQTVTLRCDPISGHDNLYWYRRVMGKEIKFLLHFVKESKQDESGMPNNRFLAERTGGTYSTLKVQPAELEDSGVYFCASSQEREALQETQYFGPGTRLLVL.

This clonotype was picked up many times. The chain couples TRBV7-6 to TRBJ2-1; 7 nucleotides align to TRBD1. Germline CDR1 is SGHVS and CDR2 is FNYEAQ. CDR3 length equals 16 residues. With V trimmed by 4 bases and J by 7 bases, 13 bases remained unmatched. The DNA of the CDR3 is TGTGCCAGCAGCTCACGACAGGGATCCTTGGGTAATGAGCAGTTCTTC. Protein product: CASSSRQGSLGNEQFF.

This clonotype was counted ten times or more. The CDR3 here is CSARDISGSAGEQFF. The CDR3 DNA reads TGCAGTGCTAGAGATATTAGCGGGAGTGCGGGTGAGCAGTTCTTC. The chain combines TRBV20-1 with TRBJ2-1; 9 nucleotides align to TRBD2. The V gene's germline CDR1 is DFQATT and CDR2 SNEGSKA (reference sequence). This CDR3 spans 15 amino acids. V lost 0 bases to trimming and J lost 9 bases; unmatched junction nucleotides: 9.

This clonotype was counted many times. The J gene is TRBJ1-2, the V gene TRBV28; 9 bases map to TRBD1. This CDR3 is 16 amino acids long. Germline trimming cut 6 bases from V and 1 base from J; bases unmatched to any gene: 9. The V gene's germline CDR1 is MDHEN and CDR2 SYDVKM. CDR3 DNA: TGTGCCAGCAGATACGGACAGGGGACTAATAACTATGGCTACACCTTC. It is translated as CASRYGQGTNNYGYTF.

The chain couples TRBV20-1 to TRBJ2-1, with 8 bases aligning to TRBD2. Germline assignment: CDR1 DFQATT and CDR2 SNEGSKA (reference sequence). V lost 7 bases and J lost 9; bases outside the gene matches: 17. This CDR3 contains 15 residues. Here the CDR3 reads CSVRPMTGTRSEQFF. CDR3 DNA sequence: TGCAGTGTCAGACCCATGACCGGGACTAGGAGTGAGCAGTTCTTC.